A single sample is the source of the 12 T cell receptor beta chains below, sequenced in a study of technical replicates of blood from several donors. TCRdb keeps only in-frame clones here, not all; method: immunoSEQ multiplex PCR. The sample includes roughly 76,000 clones, roughly 92% of them seen just once. Input material: T cells isolated from PBMCs. The receptors derive from a human donor in good health.

The chain uses TRBV7-6 and TRBJ2-2; D may be TRBD2 (6 bases). The CDR3 has 15 residues. Germline lookup yields CDR1 SGHVS and CDR2 FNYEAQ. The germline V and J ends were trimmed by 3 bases and 3 bases, with 11 bases remaining between them. The CDR3 DNA is TGTGCCAGCAGCTTTCGCTTAGCGGACACCGGGGAGCTGTTTTTT. Encoded protein: CASSFRLADTGELFF. Together with reference TRBV7-6 and TRBJ2-2, the CDR3 gives the full variable domain: GAGVSQSPRYKVTKRGQDVALRCDPISGHVSLYWYRQALGQGPEFLTYFNYEAQQDKSGLPNDRFSAERPEGSISTLTIQRTEQRDSAMYRCASSFRLADTGELFFGEGSRLTVL.

V gene TRBV9 combines with J gene TRBJ2-7; D perhaps matches TRBD1 (6 bases). Germline CDR1 reads SGDLS; CDR2 reads YYNGEE. The V gene lost 3 bases and the J gene lost 4 bases, with 11 bases spanning the gap. This CDR3 comprises 13 residues. As DNA, the CDR3 is TGTGCCAGCAGCGCCCCGGACAGTTACGAGCAGTACTTC. Encoded protein: CASSAPDSYEQYF.

The V and J genes are TRBV18 and TRBJ1-3; possible D gene TRBD1, 6 bases. The CDR3 extends over 20 amino acids. In germline, CDR1 is KGHSH, CDR2 LQKENI. Trimming cost V 0 bases and J 0 bases, with 21 bases left between them. This CDR3 reads CASSPPPFRGALPSGNTIYF. DNA for the CDR3: TGTGCCAGCTCACCACCGCCGTTTCGGGGGGCTCTCCCCTCTGGAAACACCATATATTTT. Filled out from reference TRBV18 and TRBJ1-3, the complete variable domain reads NAGVMQNPRHLVRRRGQEARLRCSPMKGHSHVYWYRQLPEEGLKFMVYLQKENIIDESGMPKERFSAEFPKEGPSILRIQQVVRGDSAAYFCASSPPPFRGALPSGNTIYFGEGSWLTVV.

This sequence joins TRBV7-9 and TRBJ2-7, with 10 positions matching TRBD1. J was trimmed by 3 bases and V by 5 bases; bases with no gene match: 7. Germline-derived CDR1 and CDR2 are SEHNR and FQNEAQ (reference sequence). CDR3 length: 15 residues. In nucleotides, the CDR3 is TGTGCCAGCAGCACACCTGGACAGGGGGGCTACGAGCAGTACTTC. Its translation: CASSTPGQGGYEQYF.

The gene calls are TRBV15 and TRBJ2-2; possibly TRBD2 for D (5 bases). Trimming removed 0 bases from V and 5 bases from J, with 16 bases in between. Looked up from germline, CDR1 is LNHNV and CDR2 is YYDKDF (reference sequence). The CDR3 totals 17 residues. The CDR3 region is CATSRDLPRGRTGELFF. CDR3 sequence (DNA): TGTGCCACCAGCAGAGATCTGCCCCGAGGGCGGACCGGGGAGCTGTTTTTT.

The rearrangement links TRBV11-2 to TRBJ1-4, with D possibly matching TRBD1 (5 bases). There are 14 residues in the CDR3. V was pared by 2 bases and J by 6 bases, with 10 bases between. Germline V CDR1 and CDR2: SGHAT, FQNNGV. The CDR3: CASSLSWGDEKLFF. The CDR3 DNA is TGTGCCAGCAGCTTATCCTGGGGCGATGAAAAACTGTTTTTT. The complete variable domain, with remaining parts taken from reference TRBV11-2 and TRBJ1-4, reads EAGVAQSPRYKIIEKRQSVAFWCNPISGHATLYWYQQILGQGPKLLIQFQNNGVVDDSQLPKDRFSAERLKGVDSTLKIQPAKLEDSAVYLCASSLSWGDEKLFFGSGTQLSVL.

The chain links TRBV2 to TRBJ1-5, with 7 bases identical to TRBD1. The CDR3 sequence is 15 residues long. J gave up 7 bases and V 5 bases, and 11 bases lay outside the gene matches. The germline V gene has CDR1 SNHLY and CDR2 FYNNEI. This CDR3 is CASSRWDSAGQPQHF. The CDR3 region has the DNA TGTGCCAGCAGTCGATGGGACAGCGCCGGACAGCCCCAGCATTTT. Combining the CDR3 with reference TRBV2 and TRBJ1-5 gives the whole variable domain EPEVTQTPSHQVTQMGQEVILRCVPISNHLYFYWYRQILGQKVEFLVSFYNNEISEKSEIFDDQFSVERPDGSNFTLKIRSTKLEDSAMYFCASSRWDSAGQPQHFGDGTRLSIL.

In regard to this clone: Other nucleotide sequences from this sample produce the same CDR3. The chain uses TRBV4-1 and TRBJ2-7, with TRBD1 identical over 7 bases. V trimming: 1 base; J trimming: 2 bases; junction bases outside the gene matches: 2. The germline gives CDR1 MGHRA, CDR2 YSYEKL. The CDR3 is 14 residues long. The CDR3 loop reads CASSQGQGAYEQYF. CDR3 nucleotide sequence: TGCGCCAGCAGCCAAGGACAGGGCGCCTACGAGCAGTACTTC.

V usage is TRBV6-6 and J usage is TRBJ2-1; 12 positions agree with TRBD1. Unmatched junction bases numbered 5, after V lost 0 bases and J lost 8 bases. CDR3 length: 16 residues. In germline, CDR1 is MNHNY, CDR2 SVGAGI (reference sequence). The chain's CDR3 is CASSYSTGTGGHEQFF. The CDR3 coding sequence is TGTGCCAGCAGTTACTCGACAGGGACAGGGGGCCATGAGCAGTTCTTC.

The V call is TRBV4-1, the J call TRBJ1-5, with unresolved D. CDR1 and CDR2 (germline): MGHRA, YSYEKL. V lost 1 base and J lost 7, with 14 bases in between. The CDR3 runs to 15 residues. Here the CDR3 reads CASSQAFRGEQPQHF. The DNA for the CDR3 is TGCGCCAGCAGCCAAGCATTTCGGGGAGAGCAGCCCCAGCATTTT.

The chain combines TRBV29-1 with TRBJ2-2; 7 nucleotides match TRBD1. The V gene's germline CDR1 is SQVTM and CDR2 ANQGSEA. This CDR3 is built from 14 residues. V was pared by 8 bases and J by 1 base, with 7 bases of the junction left unmatched. CDR3 nucleotides: TGCAGCCCCGGGGACAGCGAGAACACCGGGGAGCTGTTTTTT. This sequence encodes CSPGDSENTGELFF.

V is TRBV28 and J is TRBJ1-1, with 11 positions matching TRBD1. This CDR3 contains 17 residues. Looked up from germline, CDR1 is MDHEN and CDR2 is SYDVKM. J was trimmed by 5 bases and V by 5 bases; bases with no gene match: 13. This CDR3 reads CASSPKQWTGGQTEAFF. The CDR3 DNA sequence: TGTGCCAGCAGTCCGAAGCAATGGACAGGGGGCCAAACTGAAGCTTTCTTT.